This TCR beta chain appears in the sequencing data of a study of cytomegalovirus exposure and HLA in healthy donors. Turning to the study itself: Inside one of the first data releases sat around 86 million unique TCRs taken from HLA-typed donors.

When sampled, the donors appeared nominally healthy, though they likely had unrecorded immune exposures. The study ran its PCR with 60 Vbeta and 13 Jbeta primers. Original methodology: An analysis performed later counted 73 million or so unique TCR beta chains (roughly 11 million of them shared). Method: immunoSEQ multiplex PCR; TCRdb's copy keeps in-frame clones and lacks some. From that table come the V and J calls and clone size; the DNA was used to work out D and trimming. The sample consists of around 160,000 clones, around three quarters of them appearing once. Study-level points and caveats: Apparent HLA restriction characterized most CMV-associated TCR beta chains in a later analysis.

About this clone: The antigen is undetermined.

The sequencing input was PBMCs. This TCR was sampled from a woman in her 40s in good health and CMV-seronegative.

As DNA, the CDR3 is TGTGCCAGCAGCGTTAGCAGGGGAGGGATCTATGGCTACACCTTC. This encodes CASSVSRGGIYGYTF. V gene TRBV9 combines with J gene TRBJ1-2; perhaps TRBD1 as D (6 bases). V was shortened by 2 bases and J by 4 bases, with 15 bases between the two germline ends. CDR3 length: 15 residues. CDR1 is SGDLS, CDR2 YYNGEE, per germline. The entire variable domain, with the rest obtained from reference TRBV9 and TRBJ1-2, is as follows: DSGVTQTPKHLITATGQRVTLRCSPRSGDLSVYWYQQSLDQGLQFLIQYYNGEERAKGNILERFSAQQFPDLHSELNLSSLELGDSALYFCASSVSRGGIYGYTFGSGTRLTVV.